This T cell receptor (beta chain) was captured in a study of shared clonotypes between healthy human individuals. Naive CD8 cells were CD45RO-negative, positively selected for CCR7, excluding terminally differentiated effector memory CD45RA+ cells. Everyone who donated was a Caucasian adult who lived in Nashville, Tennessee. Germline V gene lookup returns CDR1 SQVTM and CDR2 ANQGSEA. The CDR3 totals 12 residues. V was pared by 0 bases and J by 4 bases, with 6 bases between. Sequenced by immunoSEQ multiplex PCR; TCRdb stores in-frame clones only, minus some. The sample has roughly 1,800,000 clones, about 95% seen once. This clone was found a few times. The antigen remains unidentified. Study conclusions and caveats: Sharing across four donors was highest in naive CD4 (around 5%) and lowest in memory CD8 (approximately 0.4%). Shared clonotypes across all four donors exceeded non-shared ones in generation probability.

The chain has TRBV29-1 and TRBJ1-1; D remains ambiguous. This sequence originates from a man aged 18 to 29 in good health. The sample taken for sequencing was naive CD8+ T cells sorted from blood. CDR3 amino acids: CSVEEGSTEAFF. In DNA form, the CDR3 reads TGCAGCGTTGAAGAAGGTAGCACTGAAGCTTTCTTT.